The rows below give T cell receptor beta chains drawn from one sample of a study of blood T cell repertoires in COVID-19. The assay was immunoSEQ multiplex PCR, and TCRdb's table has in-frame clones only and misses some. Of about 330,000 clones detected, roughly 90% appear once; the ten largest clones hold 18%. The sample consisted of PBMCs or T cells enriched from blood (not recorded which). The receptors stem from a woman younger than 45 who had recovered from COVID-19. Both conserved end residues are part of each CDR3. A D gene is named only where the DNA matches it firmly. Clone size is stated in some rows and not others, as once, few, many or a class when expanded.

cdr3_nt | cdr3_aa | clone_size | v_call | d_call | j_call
TGTGCCATCAGTGGGGGAGGGGACTATGGCTACACCTTC | CAISGGGDYGYTF | . | TRBV10-3 | . | TRBJ1-2
TGTGCCAGCAGCGTAGCAGGGGTGAGATACAATGAGCAGTTCTTC | CASSVAGVRYNEQFF | once | TRBV9 | . | TRBJ2-1
TGCAGCGTTGAAGCCACAGACTACGAGCAGTACTTC | CSVEATDYEQYF | . | TRBV29-1 | . | TRBJ2-7
TGTGCCTGGAGCTACCCTAATTCACCCCTCCACTTT | CAWSYPNSPLHF | . | TRBV30 | . | TRBJ1-6
TGTGCCAGCAGCCCAGCAGGGACTAGCGGGAGGGCCAGAGAGACCCAGTACTTC | CASSPAGTSGRARETQYF | . | TRBV11-2 | TRBD2 | TRBJ2-5
TGTGCCAGCAGGGTTGCCGGGGGACAGGGAGCTTTCTTT | CASRVAGGQGAFF | . | TRBV6-5 | TRBD1 | TRBJ1-1
TGTGCCAGCAGCCGGGTTAGCGGGGCGACAAGCTACGAGCAGTACTTC | CASSRVSGATSYEQYF | once | TRBV4-2 | TRBD2 | TRBJ2-7
TGTGCCAGCAGCTTCGCCGGGACTAGGGCTTACAATGAGCAGTTCTTC | CASSFAGTRAYNEQFF | . | TRBV5-8 | TRBD2 | TRBJ2-1
TGCGCCAGCAGCTTGTCTCCGACAGGGCTGGGGGAGACCCAGTACTTC | CASSLSPTGLGETQYF | . | TRBV5-1 | TRBD1 | TRBJ2-5
TGTGCCAGTAGTCCAGGGCAAACCGGGGAGCTGTTTTTT | CASSPGQTGELFF | . | TRBV19 | . | TRBJ2-2
TGCGCCAGCAGCTTGGAGGGTGGAGGGAGGAGTGATGAAGCTTTCTTT | CASSLEGGGRSDEAFF | . | TRBV5-1 | . | TRBJ1-1
TGTGCCAGCAGCCGACAGGGGGACACCGGGGAGCTGTTTTTT | CASSRQGDTGELFF | . | TRBV7-9 | TRBD1 | TRBJ2-2
TGTGCCAGCAGCCTGGCCGGTAACACTGAAGCTTTCTTT | CASSLAGNTEAFF | . | TRBV5-5 | . | TRBJ1-1
TGTGCCAGCAGCGTAGGGCCTCCCTCTGAAGCTTTCTTT | CASSVGPPSEAFF | . | TRBV7-2 | . | TRBJ1-1
TGTGCCAGCAGTTCCGCAGGGGCGCCGCTTAACTATGGCTACACCTTC | CASSSAGAPLNYGYTF | . | TRBV28 | . | TRBJ1-2
TGTGCCTGGAGTGTTTGGGACAGGGCTATTGGTGGCTACACCTTC | CAWSVWDRAIGGYTF | . | TRBV30 | TRBD1 | TRBJ1-2
TGTGCCAGCAGTTTAGAGGGGGCTGGAGATACGCAGTATTTT | CASSLEGAGDTQYF | . | TRBV28 | TRBD1 | TRBJ2-3
TGCGCCAGCAGCCAAGGCACCGGGACAGACTATGGCTACACCTTC | CASSQGTGTDYGYTF | . | TRBV4-3 | TRBD1 | TRBJ1-2
TGCAGCGTTGAGGAGGGTTACCTTATGAACACTGAAGCTTTCTTT | CSVEEGYLMNTEAFF | . | TRBV29-1 | . | TRBJ1-1
TGCGCCAGCAGCTTGCTCCCGTCAACTAATGAAAAACTGTTTTTT | CASSLLPSTNEKLFF | few | TRBV5-1 | . | TRBJ1-4
TGTGCCAGCAGCGACGGACTAGCGGGAGGCCCCGGGGAGCAGTTCTTC | CASSDGLAGGPGEQFF | . | TRBV21-1 | . | TRBJ2-1
TGTGCCAGCAGTTTACTGGGACAGGGGTCGTCACCCCTCCACTTT | CASSLLGQGSSPLHF | . | TRBV28 | TRBD1 | TRBJ1-6
TGTGCCAGCAGTGAAGATGGGGGGATCTATGGCTACACCTTC | CASSEDGGIYGYTF | . | TRBV6-1 | . | TRBJ1-2
TGTGCCAGCAGTTTCACAAATCAGCCCCAGCATTTT | CASSFTNQPQHF | once | TRBV6-2/TRBV6-3 | . | TRBJ1-5
TGTGCCAGCAGTTCTCCAGGGGGCGGGAGTGGCTACACCTTC | CASSSPGGGSGYTF | . | TRBV28 | TRBD1 | TRBJ1-2
TGCAGTGCTCTTCCGGGACTACAGTTCTTC | CSALPGLQFF | . | TRBV20-1 | TRBD2 | TRBJ2-1
TGCGACCTCGAAACGAGCGGGGGGGCCAACACAGACACAGATACGCAGTATTTT | CDLETSGGANTDTDTQYF | . | TRBV5-1 | TRBD2 | TRBJ2-3
TGTGCCAGCAGCCAGGGTACGGGACTAGCGGGACCCAAAGAGACCCAGTACTTC | CASSQGTGLAGPKETQYF | . | TRBV4-2 | TRBD2 | TRBJ2-5
TGTGCCAGCAGTTTAAGTAGGGGTGAAGCTTTCTTT | CASSLSRGEAFF | . | TRBV12-3/TRBV12-4 | . | TRBJ1-1
TGTGCCAGCAGCCCGGACAGCCATGGCTACACCTTC | CASSPDSHGYTF | . | TRBV11-2 | . | TRBJ1-2
TGTGCCAGCAGCTTACGATGGCGGGAGGAAAGTCGCACAGATACGCAGTATTTT | CASSLRWREESRTDTQYF | . | TRBV7-2 | TRBD2 | TRBJ2-3
TGTGCCAGCAAAGTCACGACCCTAGCGGGGGGAGGCCTCTCTAATGAGCAGTTCTTC | CASKVTTLAGGGLSNEQFF | . | TRBV28 | TRBD2 | TRBJ2-1
TGTGCCAGCGGCCTGGAGGCCAATGAAAAACTGTTTTTT | CASGLEANEKLFF | . | TRBV7-9 | . | TRBJ1-4
TGTGCCAGCACAGACTCAATTATGAACACTGAAGCTTTCTTT | CASTDSIMNTEAFF | . | TRBV28 | . | TRBJ1-1
. | CASSPRVAGGSLGVEFF | . | TRBV3-1/TRBV3-2 | . | TRBJ2-1
TGTGCCACCAGCCAGGCCGTCGAAAAACTGTTTTTT | CATSQAVEKLFF | . | TRBV15 | . | TRBJ1-4
TGTGCCAGCAGTTTGCGCGGGGGGGCCCGCACAGATACGCAGTATTTT | CASSLRGGARTDTQYF | . | TRBV28 | TRBD2 | TRBJ2-3
TGTGCCACCAGACTAGCGGGAGTAGGTGAGCAGTTCTTC | CATRLAGVGEQFF | . | TRBV7-9 | TRBD2 | TRBJ2-1
TGTGCCAGCAGCTGGCCGGGGGGGTACGAGCAGTACTTC | CASSWPGGYEQYF | . | TRBV5-4 | TRBD2 | TRBJ2-7
TGTGCCAGCCGTACCAGCGGGGCAGATACGCAGTATTTT | CASRTSGADTQYF | . | TRBV7-8 | TRBD2 | TRBJ2-3
TGTGCCAGCAGCGTAGAAGGGACAGGGAAAACTGAAGCTTTCTTT | CASSVEGTGKTEAFF | . | TRBV9 | TRBD1 | TRBJ1-1
TGCGCCAGCAGCCAAGTCCTTGGGGGGAGAGGGGGCTACACCTTC | CASSQVLGGRGGYTF | . | TRBV4-3 | . | TRBJ1-2
TGTGCCAGCAGCTTAAGGGGACTAGGTTCCTACGAGCAGTACTTC | CASSLRGLGSYEQYF | . | TRBV28 | TRBD2 | TRBJ2-7
TGTGCCAGCAGCTTAGTATCGCCGGCGGGGGGGTACCAAGAGACCCAGTACTTC | CASSLVSPAGGYQETQYF | . | TRBV11-2 | TRBD2 | TRBJ2-5
TGTGCCAGCAGTTCGACAGGGGAGGGAAAAGGGGATTTT | CASSSTGEGKGDF | . | TRBV6-5 | TRBD1 | TRBJ1-5
TGTGCCAGCTCACCGCGCTTCGGGACTAGCGGGCTTAGCTCCTACAATGAGCAGTTCTTC | CASSPRFGTSGLSSYNEQFF | . | TRBV18 | TRBD2 | TRBJ2-1
TGTGCCAGCAGATCGAGGAGAGACCAAGAGACCCAGTACTTC | CASRSRRDQETQYF | . | TRBV6-6 | . | TRBJ2-5